The sequence of this TCR beta chain was determined in a study of cytomegalovirus exposure and HLA in healthy donors. PCR employed 60 Vbeta and 13 Jbeta primers. TCRdb keeps only in-frame clones here, not all; method: immunoSEQ multiplex PCR. The sample consists of about 140,000 clones, about three quarters of them appearing once. The V end lost 4 bases, the J end lost 7 bases, and 14 bases lay between the germline ends. The CDR3 sequence is 13 residues long. Germline V gene data show CDR1 as SEHNR and CDR2 as FQNEAQ (reference sequence). Sequenced input: PBMCs. This TCR came from a male donor in good health and CMV-seropositive. V usage is TRBV7-9 and J usage is TRBJ2-7; D gene ambiguous. CDR3 in amino acids: CASSSKRAGEQYF. The CDR3 bases are TGTGCCAGCAGCTCGAAGCGCGCCGGGGAGCAGTACTTC.